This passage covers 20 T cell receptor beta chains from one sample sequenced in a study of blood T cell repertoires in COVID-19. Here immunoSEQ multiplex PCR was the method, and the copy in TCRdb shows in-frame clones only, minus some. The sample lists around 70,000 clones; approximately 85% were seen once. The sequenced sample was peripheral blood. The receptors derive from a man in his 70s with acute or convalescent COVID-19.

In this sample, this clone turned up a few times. CDR3 nucleotide sequence: TGTGCCAGCAGCTTGGGGGTTAGCGGGGCATCGAGGAATGAGCAGTTCTTC. It encodes CASSLGVSGASRNEQFF. V gene TRBV7-9 combines with J gene TRBJ2-1; TRBD2 aligns across 8 bases. After removal of 3 bases from V and 7 bases from J, the junction contained 14 bases not matched to a gene. Germline V lookup: CDR1 SEHNR, CDR2 FQNEAQ (reference sequence). The CDR3 totals 17 residues.

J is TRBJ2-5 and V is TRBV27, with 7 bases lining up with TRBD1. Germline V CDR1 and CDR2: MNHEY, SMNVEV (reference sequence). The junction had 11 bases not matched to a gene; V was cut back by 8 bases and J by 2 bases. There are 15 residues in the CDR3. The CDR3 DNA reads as TGTGCCAGCCGCCGATTTCAGGGGGTTCAAGAGACCCAGTACTTC. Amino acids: CASRRFQGVQETQYF.

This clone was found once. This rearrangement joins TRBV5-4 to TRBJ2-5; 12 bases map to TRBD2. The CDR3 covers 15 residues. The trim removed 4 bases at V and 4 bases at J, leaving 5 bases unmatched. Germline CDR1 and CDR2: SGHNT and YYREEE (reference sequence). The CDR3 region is CASSGGLAGPETQYF. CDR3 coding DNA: TGTGCCAGCAGCGGGGGACTAGCGGGTCCAGAGACCCAGTACTTC. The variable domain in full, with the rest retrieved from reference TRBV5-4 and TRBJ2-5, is ETGVTQSPTHLIKTRGQQVTLRCSSQSGHNTVSWYQQALGQGPQFIFQYYREEENGRGNFPPRFSGLQFPNYSSELNVNALELDDSALYLCASSGGLAGPETQYFGPGTRLLVL.

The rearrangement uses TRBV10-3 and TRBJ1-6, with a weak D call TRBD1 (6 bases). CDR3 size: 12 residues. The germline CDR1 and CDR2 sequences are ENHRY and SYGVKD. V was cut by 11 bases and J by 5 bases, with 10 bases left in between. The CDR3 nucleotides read TGTGCCTCCAGGACAGATAATTCACCCCTCCACTTT. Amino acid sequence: CASRTDNSPLHF.

DNA of the CDR3: TGTGCCAGCAGTTTGGACAGGATCAGGGGAAATTCACCCCTCCACTTT. Translation: CASSLDRIRGNSPLHF. V is TRBV27 and J is TRBJ1-6; 7 bases agree with TRBD1. Trimming at V came to 3 bases and at J to 7 bases, leaving 9 bases not matched to a gene. CDR3 length: 16 residues. The germline V gene encodes CDR1 MNHEY and CDR2 SMNVEV (reference sequence).

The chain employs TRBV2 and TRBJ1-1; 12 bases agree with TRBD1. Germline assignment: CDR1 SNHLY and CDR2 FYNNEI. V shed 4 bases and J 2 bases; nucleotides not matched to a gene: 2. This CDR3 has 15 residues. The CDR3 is CASSGGTGGNTEAFF. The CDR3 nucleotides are TGTGCCAGCAGTGGCGGGACAGGGGGCAACACTGAAGCTTTCTTT.

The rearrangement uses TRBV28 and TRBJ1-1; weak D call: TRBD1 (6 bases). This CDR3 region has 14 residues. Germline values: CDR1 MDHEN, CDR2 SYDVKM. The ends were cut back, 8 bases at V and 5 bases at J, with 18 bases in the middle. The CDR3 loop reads CASSSTGRRTEAFF. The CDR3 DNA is TGTGCCAGCTCGAGCACAGGGCGTCGGACTGAAGCTTTCTTT.

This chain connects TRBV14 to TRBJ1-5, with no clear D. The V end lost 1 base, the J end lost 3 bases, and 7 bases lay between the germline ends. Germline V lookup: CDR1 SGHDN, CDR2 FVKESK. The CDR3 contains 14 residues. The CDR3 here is CASSQGGFNQPQHF. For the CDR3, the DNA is TGTGCCAGCAGCCAAGGAGGATTCAATCAGCCCCAGCATTTT.

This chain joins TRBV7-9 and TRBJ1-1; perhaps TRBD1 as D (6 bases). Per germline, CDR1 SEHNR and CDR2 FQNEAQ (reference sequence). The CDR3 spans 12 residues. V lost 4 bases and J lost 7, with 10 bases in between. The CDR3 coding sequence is TGTGCCAGCAGCTCACAGGGAATTGAAGCTTTCTTT. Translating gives CASSSQGIEAFF.

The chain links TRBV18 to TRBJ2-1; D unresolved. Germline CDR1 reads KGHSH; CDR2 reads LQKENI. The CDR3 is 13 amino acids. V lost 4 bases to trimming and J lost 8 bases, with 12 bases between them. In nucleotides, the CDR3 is TGTGCCAGCTCACGGGCGTGGCCAGATGAGCAGTTCTTC. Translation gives CASSRAWPDEQFF.

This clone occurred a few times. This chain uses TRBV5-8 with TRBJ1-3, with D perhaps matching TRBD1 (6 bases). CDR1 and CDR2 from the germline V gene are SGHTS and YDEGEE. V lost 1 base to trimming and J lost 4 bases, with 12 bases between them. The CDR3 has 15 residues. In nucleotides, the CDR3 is TGTGCCAGCAGCTTGAAACAGGGAGAGGGAAACACCATATATTTT. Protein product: CASSLKQGEGNTIYF.

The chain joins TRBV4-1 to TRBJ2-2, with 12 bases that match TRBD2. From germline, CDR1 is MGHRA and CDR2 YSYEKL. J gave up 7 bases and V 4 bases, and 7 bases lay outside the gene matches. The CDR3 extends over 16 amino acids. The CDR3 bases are TGCGCCAGCAGCCTGGCTAGCGGGAGGGCGGTCGGGGAGCTGTTTTTT. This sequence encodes CASSLASGRAVGELFF.

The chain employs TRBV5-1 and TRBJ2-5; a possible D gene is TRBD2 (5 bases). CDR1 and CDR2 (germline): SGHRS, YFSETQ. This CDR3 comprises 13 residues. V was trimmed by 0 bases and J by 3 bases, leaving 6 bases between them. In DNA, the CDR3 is TGCGCCAGCAGCTTGGCAGCGGAAGAGACCCAGTACTTC. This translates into CASSLAAEETQYF.

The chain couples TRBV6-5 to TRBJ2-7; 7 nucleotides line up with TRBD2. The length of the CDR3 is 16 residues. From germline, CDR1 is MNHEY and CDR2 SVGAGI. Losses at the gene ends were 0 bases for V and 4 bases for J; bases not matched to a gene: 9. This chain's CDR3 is CASSYSSGVGIYEQYF. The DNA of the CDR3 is TGTGCCAGCAGTTACTCGAGCGGGGTCGGGATTTACGAGCAGTACTTC.

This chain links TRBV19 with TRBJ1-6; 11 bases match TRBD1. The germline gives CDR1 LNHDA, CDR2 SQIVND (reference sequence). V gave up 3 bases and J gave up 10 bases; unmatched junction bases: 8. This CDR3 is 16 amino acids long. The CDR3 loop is CASSIPRTGGYSPLHF. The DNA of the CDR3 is TGTGCCAGTAGTATCCCCAGGACAGGGGGCTACTCACCCCTCCACTTT.

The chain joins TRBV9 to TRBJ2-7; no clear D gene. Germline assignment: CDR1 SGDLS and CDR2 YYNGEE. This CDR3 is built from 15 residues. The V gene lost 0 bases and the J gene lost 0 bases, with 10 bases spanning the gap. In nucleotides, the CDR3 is TGTGCCAGCAGCGTAGGGGCAAAAAGCTCCTACGAGCAGTACTTC. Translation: CASSVGAKSSYEQYF.

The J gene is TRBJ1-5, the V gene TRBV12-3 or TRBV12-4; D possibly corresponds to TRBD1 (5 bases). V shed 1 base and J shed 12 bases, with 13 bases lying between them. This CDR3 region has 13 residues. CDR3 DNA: TGTGCCAGCAGTTTAGAGATTACGGGGGGCCAGCATTTT. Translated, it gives CASSLEITGGQHF.

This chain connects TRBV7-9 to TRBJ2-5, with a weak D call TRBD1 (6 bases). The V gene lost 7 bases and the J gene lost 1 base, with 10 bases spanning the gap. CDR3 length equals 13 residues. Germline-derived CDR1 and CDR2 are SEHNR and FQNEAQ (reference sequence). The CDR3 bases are TGTGCCAGCAACTCGGACAGCCAAGAGACCCAGTACTTC. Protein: CASNSDSQETQYF. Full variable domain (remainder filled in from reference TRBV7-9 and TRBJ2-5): DTGVSQNPRHKITKRGQNVTFRCDPISEHNRLYWYRQTLGQGPEFLTYFQNEAQLEKSRLLSDRFSAERPKGSFSTLEIQRTEQGDSAMYLCASNSDSQETQYFGPGTRLLVL.

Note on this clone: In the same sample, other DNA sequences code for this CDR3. The CDR3 loop reads CASSLSGTGGYEQYF. The CDR3, as DNA: TGTGCCAGCAGTTTATCGGGGACAGGGGGCTACGAGCAGTACTTC. The chain links TRBV28 to TRBJ2-7; 11 nucleotides line up with TRBD1. The V gene end was trimmed by 1 base and the J gene end by 3 bases; junction bases not matched to a gene: 2. Per the germline V gene, CDR1 is MDHEN and CDR2 is SYDVKM. This CDR3 spans 15 amino acids.

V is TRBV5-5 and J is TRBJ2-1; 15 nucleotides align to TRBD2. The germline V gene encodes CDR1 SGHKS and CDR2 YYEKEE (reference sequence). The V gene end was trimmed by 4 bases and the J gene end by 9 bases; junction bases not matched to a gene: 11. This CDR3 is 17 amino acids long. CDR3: CASSRAGLAGGRGEQFF. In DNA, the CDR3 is TGTGCCAGCAGCAGGGCTGGACTAGCGGGAGGGCGGGGTGAGCAGTTCTTC.